The 14 T cell receptor beta chains in this list originate from one sample, sequenced in a study of response to subunit inactivated influenza vaccine. TCRdb fed the RT-PCR reads into MiXCR, producing one record per CDR3 protein. The sample carries under 750,000 distinct CDR3 sequences, about an eighth recorded once. Sequencing used PBMCs from blood, obtained on the day of vaccination. All receptors derive from a man aged 50 to 60 who received an inactivated influenza vaccine.

This clonotype appeared a few times. This chain connects TRBV7-2 to TRBJ2-5, with D possibly being TRBD2 (6 bases). CDR1 SGHTA and CDR2 FQGNSA come from the germline V gene. The V end lost 3 bases, the J end lost 5 bases, and 10 bases lay between the germline ends. The CDR3 extends over 13 amino acids. The DNA for the CDR3 is TGTGCCAGCAGCTTCTGGGGAGGCGAGACCCAGTACTTC. Residues: CASSFWGGETQYF.

V gene TRBV5-1 combines with J gene TRBJ2-3; 8 bases match TRBD1. The junction had 9 bases not matched to a gene; V was cut back by 0 bases and J by 9 bases. Germline V gene data show CDR1 as SGHRS and CDR2 as YFSETQ. The CDR3 extends over 15 amino acids. The CDR3 DNA reads as TGCGCCAGCAGCTTGGCAGGGGGCGCCCCAAAAACGCAGTATTTT. It specifies CASSLAGGAPKTQYF.

This clonotype was counted ten times or more. J is TRBJ2-3 and V is TRBV20-1; the match to TRBD2 covers 8 bases. Unmatched junction bases numbered 7, after V lost 4 bases and J lost 4 bases. CDR3 length: 14 amino acids. Germline V CDR1 and CDR2: DFQATT, SNEGSKA (reference sequence). Here the CDR3 reads CSAIIAGKPDTQYF. CDR3 sequence (DNA): TGCAGTGCTATAATAGCGGGGAAACCAGATACGCAGTATTTT.

The chain uses TRBV5-1 and TRBJ1-1; D not resolved. With 4 bases removed from V and 4 bases from J, the gap between germline ends came to 8 bases. The CDR3 consists of 12 residues. Germline values: CDR1 SGHRS, CDR2 YFSETQ. Here the CDR3 DNA reads TGCGCCAGCAGCCACGTGGGCACTGAAGCTTTCTTT. Protein product: CASSHVGTEAFF.

A few counts support this clonotype. The J gene is TRBJ2-7, the V gene TRBV15; perhaps TRBD2 as D (6 bases). The CDR3 totals 14 residues. Germline-derived CDR1 and CDR2 are LNHNV and YYDKDF (reference sequence). V was shortened by 4 bases and J by 3 bases, with 13 bases between the two germline ends. The CDR3 DNA reads as TGTGCCACCAGCACTCGGACGGGAGACTACGAGCAGTACTTC. Protein sequence: CATSTRTGDYEQYF.

There are a few counts of this clonotype. The rearrangement uses TRBV5-5 and TRBJ2-7, with D perhaps matching TRBD1 (5 bases). The CDR3 contains 16 residues. Germline CDR1 and CDR2: SGHKS and YYEKEE (reference sequence). The germline V and J ends were trimmed by 4 bases and 4 bases, with 21 bases remaining between them. The CDR3: CASSLLTAPNLYEQYF. In DNA form, the CDR3 reads TGTGCCAGCAGCCTCCTGACAGCACCAAATTTATACGAGCAGTACTTC.

The V and J genes are TRBV21-1 and TRBJ2-3; the D call in the table, TRBD2, was not verified against the DNA. TRBV21-1 is a pseudogene. The CDR3 length is 16 residues. CDR3 coding DNA: TGTGCCAGCAGCAAATACGAGGCTAGCGGGACAGATACGCAGTATTTT. It codes for CASSKYEASGTDTQYF.

This clonotype came up a few times. The chain carries TRBV5-1 and TRBJ2-7; 14 nucleotides line up with TRBD2. V gave up 0 bases and J gave up 3 bases; unmatched junction bases: 2. The CDR3 runs 16 residues. Germline V gene lookup returns CDR1 SGHRS and CDR2 YFSETQ. CDR3 loop: CASSLDGTSGSYEQYF. The CDR3 DNA is TGCGCCAGCAGCTTGGACGGGACTAGCGGGAGCTACGAGCAGTACTTC.

This clonotype was counted between two and nine times. This rearrangement joins TRBV12-3 or TRBV12-4 to TRBJ1-1; D uncertain. V was clipped by 6 bases and J by 6 bases, with 11 bases between them. The CDR3 sequence is 12 residues long. The CDR3 is CASSAGWAEAFF. The DNA of the CDR3 is TGTGCCAGCAGCGCCGGTTGGGCTGAAGCTTTCTTT.

The chain uses TRBV29-1 and TRBJ1-2; weak D call: TRBD1 (5 bases). CDR3 length equals 12 residues. The V gene lost 8 bases and the J gene lost 6 bases, with 16 bases spanning the gap. From germline, CDR1 is SQVTM and CDR2 ANQGSEA. Here the CDR3 DNA reads TGCAGCTGTGCGGGGCGAAGACATGGCTACACCTTC. Translation gives CSCAGRRHGYTF.

This clonotype showed up just a few times. The V gene is TRBV12-3 or TRBV12-4, the J gene TRBJ1-6, with 9 bases aligning to TRBD1. V was clipped by 3 bases and J by 14 bases; unmatched bases: 11. This CDR3 region has 15 residues. CDR3 nucleotides: TGTGCCAGCAGTTTCTCCGGGACAGGGTGGACGGCCCTCCACTTT. Amino acids: CASSFSGTGWTALHF.

There are a few counts of this clonotype. The chain carries TRBV6-5 and TRBJ2-7; 7 nucleotides agree with TRBD2. The CDR3 contains 15 residues. The germline gives CDR1 MNHEY, CDR2 SVGAGI. Unmatched junction bases numbered 5, after V lost 0 bases and J lost 3 bases. CDR3 residues: CASSYSTLAVYEQYF. CDR3 sequence (DNA): TGTGCCAGCAGTTACTCGACGCTAGCGGTCTACGAGCAGTACTTC.

In this sample, this clonotype turned up a few times. The chain couples TRBV7-2 to TRBJ1-4; TRBD1 agrees at 7 bases. V was pared by 5 bases and J by 0 bases, with 6 bases of the junction left unmatched. CDR1 is SGHTA, CDR2 FQGNSA, per germline. This CDR3 is built from 16 residues. The CDR3: CASSPGQLSTNEKLFF. As DNA, the CDR3 is TGTGCCAGCAGCCCGGGACAGCTATCAACTAATGAAAAACTGTTTTTT. The complete variable domain, with remaining parts taken from reference TRBV7-2 and TRBJ1-4, reads GAGVSQSPSNKVTEKGKDVELRCDPISGHTALYWYRQSLGQGLEFLIYFQGNSAPDKSGLPSDRFSAERTGGSVSTLTIQRTQQEDSAVYLCASSPGQLSTNEKLFFGSGTQLSVL.

This clonotype was counted only a few times. The chain joins TRBV6-5 to TRBJ1-2, with a possible D match to TRBD1 (6 bases). The CDR3 is 13 amino acids. Germline assignment: CDR1 MNHEY and CDR2 SVGAGI. V was trimmed by 11 bases and J by 2 bases, leaving 15 bases between them. CDR3 nucleotides: TGTGCCGGGCAGTTCGGGGGCAACTATGGCTACACCTTC. This gives the protein CAGQFGGNYGYTF.